The next 10 T cell receptor beta chains were all read from a single sample in a study of cytomegalovirus exposure and HLA in healthy donors. Primers included in the PCR were 60 Vbeta and 13 Jbeta primers. The data were produced by immunoSEQ multiplex PCR, yet TCRdb's version contains in-frame clones alone and is incomplete. The sample yields 200,000 to 300,000 clones, about 80% seen once. The sequenced sample consisted of PBMCs. All receptors come from a woman aged 60 to 75 in good health and CMV-seropositive.

This chain connects TRBV28 to TRBJ2-5; D call uncertain. The CDR3 extends over 12 amino acids. Per the germline V gene, CDR1 is MDHEN and CDR2 is SYDVKM. The V end was cut by 5 bases, the J end by 2 bases, with 6 bases between. The CDR3 coding sequence is TGTGCCAGCAGTGTCAGTCAAGAGACCCAGTACTTC. Translating it yields CASSVSQETQYF. The full variable domain, in which reference TRBV28 and TRBJ2-5 provide the parts outside the CDR3, is DVKVTQSSRYLVKRTGEKVFLECVQDMDHENMFWYRQDPGLGLRLIYFSYDVKMKEKGDIPEGYSVSREKKERFSLILESASTNQTSMYLCASSVSQETQYFGPGTRLLVL.

This clone is a singleton in its sample. CDR3: CASSKAGTAGYTF. For the CDR3, the DNA is TGTGCCAGCAGCAAGGCCGGGACAGCTGGCTACACCTTC. The chain couples TRBV21-1 to TRBJ1-2; the DNA was not compared with TRBD1, the D call given in the table. TRBV21-1 is a pseudogene. The CDR3 spans 13 residues.

The V call is TRBV6-1, the J call TRBJ2-2, with D possibly being TRBD2 (6 bases). The CDR3 spans 16 residues. CDR1 is MNHNS and CDR2 is SASEGT in the germline V gene. V shed 2 bases and J shed 5 bases, with 15 bases lying between them. CDR3 region: CASSERSGVGTGELFF. The CDR3 DNA sequence: TGTGCCAGCAGTGAAAGGTCGGGAGTGGGGACCGGGGAGCTGTTTTTT.

The chain combines TRBV28 with TRBJ1-1; D might be TRBD1 (6 bases). CDR1 MDHEN and CDR2 SYDVKM come from the germline V gene. V was clipped by 7 bases and J by 1 base, with 10 bases between them. This CDR3 region has 13 residues. The CDR3 sequence: CASKGQENTEAFF. The CDR3 DNA reads TGTGCCAGCAAGGGACAAGAGAACACTGAAGCTTTCTTT.

Written as DNA, the CDR3 is TGTGCCAGTACCCTATCGACAGGGATGAACACTGAAGCTTTCTTT. It translates to CASTLSTGMNTEAFF. The chain is built from TRBV19 and TRBJ1-1, with TRBD1 identical over 7 bases. The V gene end was trimmed by 7 bases and the J gene end by 0 bases; junction bases not matched to a gene: 8. The CDR3 covers 15 residues. The germline V gene has CDR1 LNHDA and CDR2 SQIVND (reference sequence). The entire variable domain, with the rest obtained from reference TRBV19 and TRBJ1-1, is as follows: DGGITQSPKYLFRKEGQNVTLSCEQNLNHDAMYWYRQDPGQGLRLIYYSQIVNDFQKGDIAEGYSVSREKKESFPLTVTSAQKNPTAFYLCASTLSTGMNTEAFFGQGTRLTVV.

This clone has only a few counts. This chain joins TRBV4-1 and TRBJ2-7; 9 nucleotides match TRBD1. The CDR3 spans 15 residues. J was trimmed by 0 bases and V by 6 bases; bases with no gene match: 6. Germline assignment: CDR1 MGHRA and CDR2 YSYEKL. CDR3 protein: CASRPKDRGSYEQYF. The CDR3 coding sequence is TGCGCCAGCAGACCTAAGGACAGGGGCTCCTACGAGCAGTACTTC.

The chain joins TRBV2 to TRBJ1-3, with unresolved D. Trimming removed 4 bases from V and 0 bases from J, with 10 bases in between. Germline V gene sequence: CDR1 SNHLY, CDR2 FYNNEI. The CDR3 sequence is 15 residues long. CDR3: CASSVIQISGNTIYF. CDR3 sequence (DNA): TGTGCCAGCAGTGTCATTCAGATCTCTGGAAACACCATATATTTT.

This rearrangement joins TRBV11-2 to TRBJ2-3; D perhaps matches TRBD2 (6 bases). The germline CDR1 and CDR2 sequences are SGHAT and FQNNGV. V lost 0 bases, J lost 7 bases, and 14 bases lay in between. The CDR3 consists of 15 residues. In DNA form, the CDR3 reads TGTGCCAGCAGCTTAGAAGCGGGCAGCGCCCATACGCAGTATTTT. It encodes CASSLEAGSAHTQYF.

The V call is TRBV5-1, the J call TRBJ1-1; tentatively, D is TRBD1 (6 bases). V was clipped by 5 bases and J by 0 bases, with 14 bases between them. Germline V CDR1 and CDR2: SGHRS, YFSETQ. This CDR3 spans 15 amino acids. This chain's CDR3 is CASRGRGILNTEAFF. The DNA for the CDR3 is TGCGCCAGCAGAGGAAGGGGGATACTGAACACTGAAGCTTTCTTT.

The chain is built from TRBV19 and TRBJ2-7; 7 bases match TRBD1. Looked up from germline, CDR1 is LNHDA and CDR2 is SQIVND (reference sequence). The CDR3 runs to 12 residues. The V segment lost 5 bases and the J segment 6 bases; nucleotides outside the gene matches: 4. The CDR3 region has the DNA TGTGCCAGTAGTTTCCCAGGGGGCGAGCAGTACTTC. It translates to CASSFPGGEQYF.